What follows describes a single T cell receptor (beta chain). What it binds is not known. Relapsing-remitting disease, either stable or active, was present in the treatment-naive patients who were the multiple sclerosis controls. Negative isolation was applied to CD8+ and CD4+ T cells, and FACS enrichment was applied to TEMRA cells. An input of roughly 0.5 to 1 ug of RNA was subjected to reverse transcription using random hexamers. The TCR beta CDR3 was amplified by immunoSEQ multiplex PCR across 54 Vbeta, 13 Jbeta. TCRdb analysed the immunoSEQ multiplex PCR reads with MiXCR anew, one entry per CDR3 protein. The table has approximately 300,000 distinct CDR3 sequences, roughly 85% seen once. This sample is part of a study of CD8 T cells in Susac syndrome. Study observations and caveats: The study acknowledged a relatively small number of individuals in its TCR sequencing and HLA analysis.

This CDR3 is built from 14 residues. CDR1 is SGHRS and CDR2 is YFSETQ in the germline V gene. V was shortened by 4 bases and J by 0 bases, with 10 bases between the two germline ends. The chain recombines TRBV5-1 with TRBJ2-5, with unresolved D. The specimen sequenced was CD8+ T cells from PBMCs. This TCR was recovered from a human donor with multiple sclerosis. CDR3 bases: TGCGCCAGCAGCAACGCCCTCGACCAAGAGACCCAGTACTTC. Protein: CASSNALDQETQYF.